One and the same sample provided the 3 T cell receptor beta chains below, sequenced in a study of PD-1 blockade in classical Hodgkin lymphoma. Autologous stem cell transplantation was followed by relapse in every patient, and brentuximab vedotin exposure varied. This table comes from immunoSEQ multiplex PCR, and its TCRdb copy is limited to in-frame clones, with some not included. This sample has some 150,000 clones, with approximately 81% found just once. The sequencing here drew on peripheral blood mononuclear cells (PBMCs), taken before the second cycle of nivolumab. Receptor source: a human donor with classical Hodgkin lymphoma.

The gene calls are TRBV6-5 and TRBJ2-1; D uncertain. V was pared by 5 bases and J by 3 bases, with 11 bases between. Per germline, CDR1 MNHEY and CDR2 SVGAGI. The CDR3 runs 14 residues. The CDR3, as DNA: TGTGCCAGCAGTCCTGACTCCCTCTACAATGAGCAGTTCTTC. Protein: CASSPDSLYNEQFF.

The rearrangement uses TRBV5-5 and TRBJ1-1, with TRBD1 matching over 9 bases. The V and J ends lost 2 bases and 5 bases, in that order; junction bases with no gene match: 7. The germline V gene encodes CDR1 SGHKS and CDR2 YYEKEE (reference sequence). This CDR3 is 15 amino acids long. The CDR3 DNA reads as TGTGCCAGCAGCTTACGGGACAGGGCGGGGACTGAAGCTTTCTTT. This sequence encodes CASSLRDRAGTEAFF.

This CDR3 is CASSLTGGPWNEQFF. The CDR3 DNA sequence: TGTGCCAGCAGCCTAACGGGAGGCCCGTGGAATGAGCAGTTCTTC. The V call is TRBV7-8, the J call TRBJ2-1; 7 bases line up with TRBD2. The J segment lost 7 bases and the V segment lost 5 bases, leaving 11 bases of the junction unmatched. The CDR3 runs 15 residues. Germline lookup yields CDR1 SGHVS and CDR2 FQNEAQ. Based on the CDR3 plus reference TRBV7-8 and TRBJ2-1, the full variable domain is GAGVSQSPRYKVAKRGQDVALRCDPISGHVSLFWYQQALGQGPEFLTYFQNEAQLDKSGLPSDRFFAERPEGSVSTLKIQRTQQEDSAVYLCASSLTGGPWNEQFFGPGTRLTVL.